Reported below is one TCR beta chain. No antigen is known for it. One entry per CDR3 protein results from TCRdb running MiXCR on the reads. The sample has 200,000 to 300,000 distinct CDR3 sequences, roughly 9% seen once. These data belong to a study of T cell repertoires in cytomegalovirus infection. As for the study in general: CMV infection together with matching HLA type was indicated by public TCR beta signatures. General observations from the study: CMV-specific HLA-C-restricted TCR beta clonotypes dominated the ex vivo response. The cumulative frequency of public TCR beta families distinguished individuals who carried CMV together with the relevant HLA.

The CDR3 extends over 16 amino acids. The V gene's germline CDR1 is SGDLS and CDR2 YYNGEE. V was clipped by 2 bases and J by 3 bases, with 15 bases between them. The receptor comes from a human donor in good health (CMV status not recorded). Some clones in this sample may be carry-over from other donors' samples. Source material: PBMCs. This chain joins TRBV9 and TRBJ1-5, with D possibly TRBD1 on 6 matching bases. CDR3 bases: TGTGCCAGCAGCGTCGGAACAGGGCGATCCAATCAGCCCCAGCATTTT. This sequence encodes CASSVGTGRSNQPQHF.